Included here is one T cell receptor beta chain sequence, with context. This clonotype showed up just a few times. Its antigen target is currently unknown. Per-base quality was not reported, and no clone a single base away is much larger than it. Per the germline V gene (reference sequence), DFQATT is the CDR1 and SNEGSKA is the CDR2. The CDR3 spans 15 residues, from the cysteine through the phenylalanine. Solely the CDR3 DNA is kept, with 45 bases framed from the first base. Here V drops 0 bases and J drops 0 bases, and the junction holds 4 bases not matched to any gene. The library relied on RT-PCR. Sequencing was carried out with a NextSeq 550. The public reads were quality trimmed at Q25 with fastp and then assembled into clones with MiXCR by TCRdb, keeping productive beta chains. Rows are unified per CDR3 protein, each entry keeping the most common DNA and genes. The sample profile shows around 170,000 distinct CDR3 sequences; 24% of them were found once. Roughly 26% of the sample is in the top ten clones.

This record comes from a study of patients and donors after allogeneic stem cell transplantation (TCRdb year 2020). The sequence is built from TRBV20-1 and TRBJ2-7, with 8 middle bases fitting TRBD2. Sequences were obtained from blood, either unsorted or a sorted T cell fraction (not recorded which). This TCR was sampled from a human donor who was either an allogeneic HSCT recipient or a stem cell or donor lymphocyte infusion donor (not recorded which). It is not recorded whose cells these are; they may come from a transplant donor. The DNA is TGCAGTGCTAGAGATGTGGGGACTAGCTCCTACGAGCAGTACTTC. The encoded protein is CSARDVGTSSYEQYF.